The 30 T cell receptor beta chains reported below all come from one sample, sequenced in a study of PD-L1 blockade in urothelial cancer. Profiled with immunoSEQ multiplex PCR; TCRdb holds only in-frame clones, not every one. The table has 30,000 to 50,000 clones, roughly 92% seen once. Time point in this sample: pretreatment peripheral blood. This specimen was PBMCs, taken around atezolizumab (anti-PD-L1) treatment. These receptors were collected from a woman in her sixties with urothelial cancer.

The chain carries TRBV10-3 and TRBJ1-3; 8 nucleotides line up with TRBD1. CDR1 and CDR2 (germline): ENHRY, SYGVKD. Trimming took 4 bases from V and 0 from J; bases not matched to a gene: 5. This CDR3 comprises 16 residues. CDR3 bases: TGTGCCATCAGTGGGACAGGGACAATCTCTGGAAACACCATATATTTT. Its translation is CAISGTGTISGNTIYF.

This chain links TRBV7-2 with TRBJ2-3, with D perhaps TRBD2 (6 bases). The CDR3 runs 11 residues. Per germline, CDR1 SGHTA and CDR2 FQGNSA. The CDR3 here is CAQRGEDTQYF. DNA for the CDR3: TGTGCACAGCGCGGGGAAGATACGCAGTATTTT.

The chain employs TRBV7-6 and TRBJ2-5, with D unresolved. The CDR3 runs to 15 residues. Germline loops: CDR1 SGHVS, CDR2 FNYEAQ. Trimming removed 1 base at V and 1 base at J, with 10 bases between. The CDR3 region is CASSLGLAAQETQYF. DNA for the CDR3: TGTGCCAGCAGCTTAGGGCTGGCGGCCCAAGAGACCCAGTACTTC.

This chain connects TRBV2 to TRBJ1-1, with D maybe TRBD1 (5 bases). Trimming removed 6 bases at V and 7 bases at J, with 12 bases between. CDR3 length: 12 residues. Germline lookup yields CDR1 SNHLY and CDR2 FYNNEI. The CDR3, as DNA: TGTGCCAGCAGACGGGGGGGATTTGAAGCTTTCTTT. This sequence encodes CASRRGGFEAFF. Based on the CDR3 plus reference TRBV2 and TRBJ1-1, the full variable domain is EPEVTQTPSHQVTQMGQEVILRCVPISNHLYFYWYRQILGQKVEFLVSFYNNEISEKSEIFDDQFSVERPDGSNFTLKIRSTKLEDSAMYFCASRRGGFEAFFGQGTRLTVV.

The genes are TRBV5-1 and TRBJ1-4; possible D gene TRBD1, 6 bases. The CDR3 totals 14 residues. Trimming left V 0 bases short and J 7 bases short, with 10 bases between. Germline CDR1 is SGHRS and CDR2 is YFSETQ. The CDR3 DNA sequence: TGCGCCAGCAGCTTGGAGGGGGGGCGTGAAAAACTGTTTTTT. Translating it yields CASSLEGGREKLFF.

This clone was seen a single time. V usage is TRBV7-6 and J usage is TRBJ2-1; TRBD2 matches 9 bases. Losses at the gene ends were 2 bases for V and 9 bases for J; bases not matched to a gene: 14. This CDR3 comprises 17 residues. In germline, CDR1 is SGHVS, CDR2 FNYEAQ. CDR3 in DNA: TGTGCCAGCAGCTTAAGTTTTGTTAGCGGGAGAAAGGGTGAGCAGTTCTTC. Translating it yields CASSLSFVSGRKGEQFF.

The chain carries TRBV4-3 and TRBJ2-3; TRBD2 aligns across 9 bases. V shed 1 base and J 5 bases; nucleotides not matched to a gene: 4. CDR3 length equals 15 residues. Germline V gene lookup returns CDR1 LGHNA and CDR2 YSLEER. CDR3 loop: CASSQGASGIDTQYF. CDR3 in DNA: TGCGCCAGCAGCCAAGGGGCTAGCGGGATAGATACGCAGTATTTT.

The rearrangement links TRBV5-1 to TRBJ2-1; TRBD2 matches 8 bases. Germline CDR1 SGHRS, CDR2 YFSETQ. With V trimmed by 1 base and J by 5 bases, 5 bases remained unmatched. This CDR3 contains 15 residues. The CDR3 protein is CASSLMTSANNEQFF. The CDR3 bases are TGCGCCAGCAGCTTGATGACTAGCGCTAACAATGAGCAGTTCTTC.

This chain connects TRBV10-2 to TRBJ1-5; D may be TRBD1 (5 bases). Germline CDR1 reads WSHSY; CDR2 reads SAAADI. The CDR3 is 13 residues long. Trimming removed 4 bases at V and 2 bases at J, with 6 bases between. CDR3 nucleotide sequence: TGCGCCAGCAGTGCCAGGGGCAATCAGCCCCAGCATTTT. Its translation is CASSARGNQPQHF.

V gene TRBV11-2 combines with J gene TRBJ1-2; no clear D gene. CDR1 and CDR2 from the germline V gene are SGHAT and FQNNGV. The CDR3 length is 14 residues. Trimming removed 10 bases at V and 2 bases at J, with 17 bases between. In DNA, the CDR3 is TGTGCCAACTCCCAAATTCCGGGGAACTATGGCTACACCTTC. Translated, it gives CANSQIPGNYGYTF. The variable domain in full, with the rest retrieved from reference TRBV11-2 and TRBJ1-2, is EAGVAQSPRYKIIEKRQSVAFWCNPISGHATLYWYQQILGQGPKLLIQFQNNGVVDDSQLPKDRFSAERLKGVDSTLKIQPAKLEDSAVYLCANSQIPGNYGYTFGSGTRLTVV.

The chain carries TRBV9 and TRBJ2-3; possibly TRBD2 for D (5 bases). This CDR3 spans 14 amino acids. The germline V gene has CDR1 SGDLS and CDR2 YYNGEE. Trimming cost V 6 bases and J 0 bases, with 11 bases left between them. The CDR3 DNA reads as TGTGCCAGCAACCTAGCACCTAGCACAGATACGCAGTATTTT. It yields the protein CASNLAPSTDTQYF. The full variable domain, its missing parts supplied by reference TRBV9 and TRBJ2-3, is DSGVTQTPKHLITATGQRVTLRCSPRSGDLSVYWYQQSLDQGLQFLIQYYNGEERAKGNILERFSAQQFPDLHSELNLSSLELGDSALYFCASNLAPSTDTQYFGPGTRLTVL.

The rearrangement links TRBV9 to TRBJ2-1, with 15 positions matching TRBD2. Germline lookup yields CDR1 SGDLS and CDR2 YYNGEE. The CDR3 extends over 18 amino acids. Trimming at V came to 3 bases and at J to 1 base, leaving 5 bases not matched to a gene. CDR3 sequence: CASSAKGLAGGSYNEQFF. CDR3 bases: TGTGCCAGCAGCGCAAAGGGACTAGCGGGAGGATCCTACAATGAGCAGTTCTTC. Full variable domain (remainder filled in from reference TRBV9 and TRBJ2-1): DSGVTQTPKHLITATGQRVTLRCSPRSGDLSVYWYQQSLDQGLQFLIQYYNGEERAKGNILERFSAQQFPDLHSELNLSSLELGDSALYFCASSAKGLAGGSYNEQFFGPGTRLTVL.

The gene calls are TRBV2 and TRBJ2-1; tentative D call: TRBD1 (6 bases). This CDR3 is built from 15 residues. The V gene's germline CDR1 is SNHLY and CDR2 FYNNEI. The V and J ends lost 6 bases and 8 bases respectively, with 20 bases between them. CDR3 loop: CASSSGTRKGDEQFF. CDR3 nucleotide sequence: TGTGCCAGCAGCTCCGGAACTAGGAAGGGGGATGAGCAGTTCTTC.

The rearrangement joins TRBV7-9 to TRBJ2-1, with 11 bases that match TRBD2. Trimming at V came to 5 bases and at J to 5 bases, leaving 11 bases not matched to a gene. CDR1 SEHNR and CDR2 FQNEAQ come from the germline V gene (reference sequence). This CDR3 has 17 residues. CDR3 bases: TGTGCCAGCAGCCGAATCACTAGCGGGAGAATCAACAATGAGCAGTTCTTC. This sequence encodes CASSRITSGRINNEQFF.

This clone was seen just once. The chain is built from TRBV19 and TRBJ1-5; possibly TRBD1 for D (6 bases). The CDR3 is 14 residues long. V lost 6 bases and J lost 7, with 16 bases in between. Germline assignment: CDR1 LNHDA and CDR2 SQIVND (reference sequence). In DNA form, the CDR3 reads TGTGCCAGTAGCCAGGGGCCCCGGCCACAGCCCCAGCATTTT. This encodes CASSQGPRPQPQHF.

The chain uses TRBV7-3 and TRBJ1-1; D uncertain. Germline V lookup: CDR1 SGHTA, CDR2 FQGTGA. V lost 2 bases and J 1 base, leaving 8 bases between the germline ends. This CDR3 is 14 amino acids long. CDR3 sequence reads: CASSLVPGNTEAFF. The CDR3 region has the DNA TGTGCCAGCAGCTTAGTTCCAGGGAACACTGAAGCTTTCTTT.

This clone has only one observation. V is TRBV6-5 and J is TRBJ2-3, with 7 bases fitting TRBD1. The CDR3 has 15 residues. Germline assignment: CDR1 MNHEY and CDR2 SVGAGI. V gave up 5 bases and J gave up 0 bases; unmatched junction bases: 5. CDR3: CASSTGTVSTDTQYF. The DNA for the CDR3 is TGTGCCAGCAGTACGGGGACAGTTAGCACAGATACGCAGTATTTT.

This chain joins TRBV7-3 and TRBJ2-1; unclear D gene. The CDR3 totals 14 residues. Trimming stripped 1 base from V and 5 bases from J, with 9 bases between. CDR1 SGHTA and CDR2 FQGTGA come from the germline V gene. CDR3 sequence: CASSLSAVNNEQFF. The CDR3 DNA reads TGTGCCAGCAGCTTAAGTGCGGTAAACAATGAGCAGTTCTTC.

The chain links TRBV2 to TRBJ2-4, with 10 bases that match TRBD1. Germline V gene lookup returns CDR1 SNHLY and CDR2 FYNNEI. This CDR3 contains 15 residues. Trimming cost V 6 bases and J 5 bases; bases outside gene matches: 7. CDR3: CASRPRTGGQNIQYF. As DNA, the CDR3 is TGTGCCAGCAGACCGAGGACAGGGGGGCAAAACATTCAGTACTTC.

This clone was recorded only once. V is TRBV6-5 and J is TRBJ2-7; TRBD1 matches 9 bases. CDR1 and CDR2 (germline): MNHEY, SVGAGI. The CDR3 is 14 residues long. The junction had 3 bases not matched to a gene; V was cut back by 4 bases and J by 2 bases. As DNA, the CDR3 is TGTGCCAGCAGTTCCGGGACAGGGCCCTACGAGCAGTACTTC. Its translation is CASSSGTGPYEQYF.

The chain has TRBV19 and TRBJ2-1, with a weak D call TRBD1 (6 bases). The germline V gene has CDR1 LNHDA and CDR2 SQIVND (reference sequence). The CDR3 covers 12 residues. The V end lost 5 bases, the J end lost 7 bases, and 9 bases lay between the germline ends. The CDR3 spells CASSQGWNEQFF. DNA for the CDR3: TGTGCCAGTAGTCAGGGGTGGAATGAGCAGTTCTTC.

The table lists this clone with a few counts. This rearrangement joins TRBV29-1 to TRBJ1-1, with D tentatively TRBD1 (6 bases). Germline lookup yields CDR1 SQVTM and CDR2 ANQGSEA. CDR3 size: 13 residues. V was clipped by 7 bases and J by 5 bases, with 17 bases between them. In DNA, the CDR3 is TGCAGCGCCATGCCGGGAGGGGGTACTGAAGCTTTCTTT. As protein: CSAMPGGGTEAFF.

The chain uses TRBV27 and TRBJ2-1, with 9 bases that match TRBD2. J lost 8 bases, V lost 2 bases, and 10 bases had no gene match. The CDR3 runs 16 residues. Germline CDR1 MNHEY, CDR2 SMNVEV (reference sequence). The CDR3 nucleotides read TGTGCCAGCAGTTTACTCGGCGGGAGGGGGTTTGATGAGCAGTTCTTC. Its translation is CASSLLGGRGFDEQFF.

This clone was observed a single time. The chain carries TRBV28 and TRBJ1-4, with 9 bases aligning to TRBD1. CDR1 is MDHEN, CDR2 SYDVKM, per germline. The CDR3 length is 14 residues. V lost 3 bases, J lost 5 bases, and 1 base stayed unmatched. The CDR3 reads CASSLGTGNEKLFF. The CDR3 DNA is TGTGCCAGCAGTTTGGGGACAGGGAATGAAAAACTGTTTTTT.

The count of this clone is one. The J gene is TRBJ2-1, the V gene TRBV29-1, with 9 nucleotides matching TRBD2. After removal of 4 bases from V and 2 bases from J, the junction contained 6 bases not matched to a gene. Germline assignment: CDR1 SQVTM and CDR2 ANQGSEA. This CDR3 contains 15 residues. CDR3 protein: CSVVSSSGAYNEQFF. The CDR3 DNA reads as TGCAGCGTTGTCTCGTCTAGCGGGGCCTACAATGAGCAGTTCTTC.

This chain links TRBV28 with TRBJ1-4, with 7 bases lining up with TRBD1. After removal of 5 bases from V and 5 bases from J, the junction contained 5 bases not matched to a gene. The CDR3 spans 14 residues. CDR1 is MDHEN, CDR2 SYDVKM, per germline. This CDR3 is CASSPGTDNEKLFF. As DNA, the CDR3 is TGTGCCAGCAGTCCGGGGACAGACAATGAAAAACTGTTTTTT.

The rearrangement joins TRBV7-2 to TRBJ1-1; 8 bases line up with TRBD1. The CDR3 is made up of 14 amino acids. Unmatched junction bases numbered 6, after V lost 5 bases and J lost 4 bases. CDR1 and CDR2 (germline): SGHTA, FQGNSA. CDR3 sequence (DNA): TGTGCCAGCAGCCGAAACAGGGGGATCACTGAAGCTTTCTTT. Translating it yields CASSRNRGITEAFF.

This chain uses TRBV15 with TRBJ2-1; a possible D gene is TRBD2 (5 bases). V lost 0 bases and J lost 8, with 17 bases in between. Looked up from germline, CDR1 is LNHNV and CDR2 is YYDKDF (reference sequence). The CDR3 is made up of 16 amino acids. This chain's CDR3 is CATSRDSGRRRYEQFF. Written as DNA, the CDR3 is TGTGCCACCAGCAGAGATTCTGGTCGGAGGCGGTATGAGCAGTTCTTC. Combining the CDR3 with reference TRBV15 and TRBJ2-1 gives the whole variable domain DAMVIQNPRYQVTQFGKPVTLSCSQTLNHNVMYWYQQKSSQAPKLLFHYYDKDFNNEADTPDNFQSRRPNTSFCFLDIRSPGLGDTAMYLCATSRDSGRRRYEQFFGPGTRLTVL.

The V gene is TRBV4-3, the J gene TRBJ2-6; D is uncertain. Looked up from germline, CDR1 is LGHNA and CDR2 is YSLEER. The CDR3 is 17 residues long. The germline V and J ends were trimmed by 2 bases and 0 bases, with 11 bases remaining between them. CDR3 DNA sequence: TGCGCCAGCAGCCAATACGGTCCGGGCTCTGGGGCCAACGTCCTGACTTTC. Its translation: CASSQYGPGSGANVLTF.

The V call is TRBV18, the J call TRBJ1-1; D is undetermined. The germline V gene has CDR1 KGHSH and CDR2 LQKENI. Trimming stripped 6 bases from V and 2 bases from J, with 22 bases between. The CDR3 is made up of 17 amino acids. The CDR3 reads CASSLDDYRLYNTEAFF. The CDR3 nucleotides read TGTGCCAGCTCCCTAGACGATTATCGCCTCTATAACACTGAAGCTTTCTTT.